The subject of this entry is one T cell receptor beta chain. Its target is not known. This sample stems from a study of cytomegalovirus exposure and HLA in healthy donors. PCR employed 60 Vbeta and 13 Jbeta primers. The table came from immunoSEQ multiplex PCR; TCRdb's copy has only in-frame clones and leaves some out. The sample holds roughly 130,000 clones; roughly four fifths are singletons and the top ten take 5.5% to 6%. Study-level points and caveats: Presence/absence comparisons presumed near-even sequencing depth among donors. Later analysis indicated greater clonal expansion among HLA-associated TCR beta chains than among equally common other chains.

The clonotype was recovered from a woman in her 40s in good health and CMV-seropositive. Sequenced material: PBMCs.

The CDR3 spells CASSDAGTGNGELFF. In DNA form, the CDR3 reads TGTGCCAGCAGCGACGCCGGGACTGGTAACGGGGAGCTGTTTTTT. The genes are TRBV9 and TRBJ2-2; D perhaps matches TRBD2 (6 bases). V was clipped by 3 bases and J by 7 bases, with 16 bases between them. CDR1 SGDLS and CDR2 YYNGEE come from the germline V gene. This CDR3 contains 15 residues.